The next 8 T cell receptor beta chains were all read from a single sample in a study of CD4 and CD8 cells across lung adenocarcinoma regions. TCRdb re-analysed the PCR reads in MiXCR, keeping a single row per CDR3 protein. The sample contains around 25,000 distinct CDR3 sequences, around 52% of which appear only once. Sequenced sample: CD4+ T cells from the center of a lung tumor. The receptor source for this set is a male donor with lung adenocarcinoma. The CD4 and CD8 labels of this study may be unreliable.

This clonotype has ten or more counts. V and J are TRBV4-1 and TRBJ2-1; possibly TRBD2 for D (5 bases). V shed 4 bases and J shed 0 bases, with 13 bases lying between them. The CDR3 totals 16 residues. From germline, CDR1 is MGHRA and CDR2 YSYEKL. The CDR3 is CASSPRAASSYNEQFF. CDR3 DNA sequence: TGCGCCAGCAGCCCTAGAGCGGCTAGCTCCTACAATGAGCAGTTCTTC.

The CDR3 nucleotides are TGTGCCAGCAAGGGGGGGGGGGGGGGCTTTGACCAAGATACGCAGTATTTT. Amino acids: CASKGGGGGFDQDTQYF. The rearrangement links TRBV6-1 to TRBJ2-3; D is perhaps TRBD2 (7 bases). This CDR3 spans 17 amino acids. Germline loops: CDR1 MNHNS, CDR2 SASEGT. V was pared by 7 bases and J by 5 bases, with 25 bases between.

In its sample, this clonotype was seen a few times. The chain joins TRBV5-1 to TRBJ2-7; 8 positions agree with TRBD2. The CDR3 sequence is 14 residues long. The J segment lost 3 bases and the V segment lost 1 base, leaving 3 bases of the junction unmatched. Per germline, CDR1 SGHRS and CDR2 YFSETQ. For the CDR3, the DNA is TGCGCCAGCAGCTTGTTCAGCGGGAGCTACGAGCAGTACTTC. It specifies CASSLFSGSYEQYF.

In its sample, this clonotype was seen a few times. This chain joins TRBV10-2 and TRBJ2-1; TRBD2 is a possible D gene (5 bases). The J call could be wrong; TRBJ2-5 is a better fit for the DNA end. Germline CDR1 is WSHSY and CDR2 is SAAADI. This CDR3 spans 13 amino acids. The CDR3: CASSTASSETQYF. In nucleotides, the CDR3 is TGCGCCAGCAGTACTGCTAGCTCAGAGACCCAGTACTTC.

In this sample, this clonotype turned up a few times. The CDR3 nucleotides are TGCAGTGCCCCCATCCTGGCGGAAAGCTCCTACGAGCAGTACTTC. Translated: CSAPILAESSYEQYF. This sequence joins TRBV20-1 and TRBJ2-7, with no clear D. Between the trimmed V and J ends, which lost 6 bases and 0 bases, there was a span of 18 bases. The CDR3 spans 15 residues. Germline lookup yields CDR1 DFQATT and CDR2 SNEGSKA (reference sequence).

A remark on this clonotype: Compared with germline, one end of the junction differs, possibly owing to a read error. The CDR3 protein is CASSEGRGTKDTQYF. CDR3 DNA: TGTGCCAGCAGTGAGGGGCGCGGGACCAAAGATACTCAGTATTTT. The chain has TRBV6-4 and TRBJ2-3; weak D call: TRBD2 (6 bases). The CDR3 sequence is 15 residues long. Looked up from germline, CDR1 is MRHNA and CDR2 is SNTAGT.

There are a few counts of this clonotype. The J gene is TRBJ2-3, the V gene TRBV27; no clear D. The V gene's germline CDR1 is MNHEY and CDR2 SMNVEV (reference sequence). The CDR3 totals 11 residues. Deletions cut 7 bases from V and 3 bases from J, with 5 bases between. CDR3 nucleotides: TGTGCCAGCACCGATACAGATACGCAGTATTTT. The encoded protein is CASTDTDTQYF.

This clonotype was observed at least ten times. This may arise from a read error, as a much more abundant clone is one base away. The V gene is TRBV6-1, the J gene TRBJ2-5; D gene uncertain. The ends were cut back, 6 bases at V and 11 bases at J, with 19 bases in the middle. In germline, CDR1 is MNHNS, CDR2 SASEGT. The CDR3 runs 13 residues. This chain's CDR3 is CASSLVGYNEQYF. CDR3 bases: TGTGCCAGCAGCCTAGTCGGCTACAATGAGCAGTACTTC.